The present entry profiles one T cell receptor (beta chain) with its context. Its antigen is unknown. The data belong to a study of cytomegalovirus exposure and HLA in healthy donors. Study as a whole: Clustering assigned about 76% of the roughly 420 genotyped donors to the Caucasian-associated ancestry cluster. General study findings and limits: Reportedly, a later analysis found an Asian-associated ancestry cluster had fewer N-insertions than the roughly 700-donor mean.

The CDR3 extends over 15 amino acids. V lost 1 base and J lost 2, with 11 bases in between. Looked up from germline, CDR1 is SGHTA and CDR2 is FQGNSA. Although they were nominally healthy when sampled, donors likely had unrecorded immune exposures. The PCR was carried out with 60 Vbeta primers and 13 Jbeta primers. Assay used: immunoSEQ multiplex PCR; TCRdb lists only in-frame clones, some missing. Its listing shows more than 130,000 clones. The sample consisted of PBMCs. This receptor was identified in a man in his forties in good health and CMV-seronegative. The chain is built from TRBV7-2 and TRBJ2-5; perhaps TRBD1 as D (5 bases). CDR3 protein: CASSLGPDTQETQYF. The CDR3, as DNA: TGTGCCAGCAGCTTAGGCCCGGACACACAAGAGACCCAGTACTTC. Drawing the rest from reference TRBV7-2 and TRBJ2-5, the complete variable domain is GAGVSQSPSNKVTEKGKDVELRCDPISGHTALYWYRQSLGQGLEFLIYFQGNSAPDKSGLPSDRFSAERTGGSVSTLTIQRTQQEDSAVYLCASSLGPDTQETQYFGPGTRLLVL.